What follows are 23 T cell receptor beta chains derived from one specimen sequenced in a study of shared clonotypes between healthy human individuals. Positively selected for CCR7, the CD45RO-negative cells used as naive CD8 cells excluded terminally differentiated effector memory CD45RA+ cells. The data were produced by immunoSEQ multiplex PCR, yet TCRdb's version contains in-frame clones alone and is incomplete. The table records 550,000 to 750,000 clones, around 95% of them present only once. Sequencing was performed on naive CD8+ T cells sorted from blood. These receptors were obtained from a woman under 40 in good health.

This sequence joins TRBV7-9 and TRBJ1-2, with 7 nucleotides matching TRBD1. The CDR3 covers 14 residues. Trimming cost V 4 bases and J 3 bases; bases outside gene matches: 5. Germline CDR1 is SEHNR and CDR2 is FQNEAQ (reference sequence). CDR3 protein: CASSWAGTDYGYTF. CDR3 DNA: TGTGCCAGCAGCTGGGCGGGGACAGACTATGGCTACACCTTC.

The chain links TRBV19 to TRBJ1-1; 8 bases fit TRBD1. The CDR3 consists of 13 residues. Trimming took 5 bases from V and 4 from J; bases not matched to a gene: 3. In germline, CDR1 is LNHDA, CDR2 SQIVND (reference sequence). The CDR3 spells CASSWTGFTEAFF. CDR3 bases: TGTGCCAGTAGTTGGACAGGGTTCACTGAAGCTTTCTTT. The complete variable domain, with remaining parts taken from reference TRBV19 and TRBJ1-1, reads DGGITQSPKYLFRKEGQNVTLSCEQNLNHDAMYWYRQDPGQGLRLIYYSQIVNDFQKGDIAEGYSVSREKKESFPLTVTSAQKNPTAFYLCASSWTGFTEAFFGQGTRLTVV.

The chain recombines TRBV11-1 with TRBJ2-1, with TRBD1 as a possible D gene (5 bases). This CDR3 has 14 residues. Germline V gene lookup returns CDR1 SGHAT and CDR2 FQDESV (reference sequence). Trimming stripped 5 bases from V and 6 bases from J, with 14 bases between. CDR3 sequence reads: CASSMTEVSNEQFF. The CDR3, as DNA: TGTGCCAGCAGCATGACAGAGGTCAGCAATGAGCAGTTCTTC.

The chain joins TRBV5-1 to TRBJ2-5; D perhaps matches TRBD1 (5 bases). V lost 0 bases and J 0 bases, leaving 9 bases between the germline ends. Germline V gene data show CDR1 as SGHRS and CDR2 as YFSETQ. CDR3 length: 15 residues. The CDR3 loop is CASSLEWGNQETQYF. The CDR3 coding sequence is TGCGCCAGCAGCTTGGAGTGGGGCAACCAAGAGACCCAGTACTTC.

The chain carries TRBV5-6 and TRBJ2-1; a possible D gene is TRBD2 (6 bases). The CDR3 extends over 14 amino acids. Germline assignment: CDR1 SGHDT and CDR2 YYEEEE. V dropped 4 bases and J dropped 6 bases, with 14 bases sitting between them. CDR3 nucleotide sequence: TGTGCCAGCAGCGCCCGGGACTTGATCAATGAGCAGTTCTTC. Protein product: CASSARDLINEQFF.

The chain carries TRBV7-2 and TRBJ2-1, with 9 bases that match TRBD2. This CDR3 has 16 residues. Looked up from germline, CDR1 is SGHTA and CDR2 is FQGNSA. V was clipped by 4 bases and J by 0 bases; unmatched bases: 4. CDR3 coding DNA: TGTGCCAGCAGCTCCAATAGCGGGAGCTCCTACAATGAGCAGTTCTTC. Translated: CASSSNSGSSYNEQFF.

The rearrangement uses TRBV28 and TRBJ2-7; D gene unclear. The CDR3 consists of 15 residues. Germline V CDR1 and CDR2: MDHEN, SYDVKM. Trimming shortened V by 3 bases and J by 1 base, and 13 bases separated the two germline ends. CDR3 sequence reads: CASSFMFGLSYEQYF. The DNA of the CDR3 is TGTGCCAGCAGTTTTATGTTTGGGCTGTCCTACGAGCAGTACTTC.

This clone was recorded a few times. CDR3 in amino acids: CASSLVDSSYNEQFF. DNA for the CDR3: TGTGCCAGCAGCTTAGTAGATAGCTCCTACAATGAGCAGTTCTTC. The chain couples TRBV7-6 to TRBJ2-1; D is ambiguous. V lost 1 base and J 0 bases, leaving 7 bases between the germline ends. The CDR3 covers 15 residues. The germline gives CDR1 SGHVS, CDR2 FNYEAQ.

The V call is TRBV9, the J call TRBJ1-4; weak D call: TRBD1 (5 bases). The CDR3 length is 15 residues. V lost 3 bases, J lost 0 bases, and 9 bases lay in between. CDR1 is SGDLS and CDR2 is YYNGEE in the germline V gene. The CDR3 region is CASSADSTTNEKLFF. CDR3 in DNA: TGTGCCAGCAGCGCCGACAGCACAACTAATGAAAAACTGTTTTTT.

In nucleotides, the CDR3 is TGTGCCAGCAGCCAAGATGTAAGGGACAGGGGGGTGGACACTGAAGCTTTCTTT. Its protein product is CASSQDVRDRGVDTEAFF. This chain links TRBV4-2 with TRBJ1-1, with 11 bases lining up with TRBD1. Germline V gene data show CDR1 as LGHNA and CDR2 as YNFKEQ. Trimming removed 0 bases from V and 3 bases from J; junction bases left unmatched: 9. This CDR3 comprises 18 residues.

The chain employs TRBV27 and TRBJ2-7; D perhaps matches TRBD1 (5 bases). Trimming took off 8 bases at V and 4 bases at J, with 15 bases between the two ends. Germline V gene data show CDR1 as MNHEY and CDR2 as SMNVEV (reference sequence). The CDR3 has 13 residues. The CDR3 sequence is CASGWGARYEQYF. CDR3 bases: TGTGCCAGCGGGTGGGGCGCGCGTTACGAGCAGTACTTC.

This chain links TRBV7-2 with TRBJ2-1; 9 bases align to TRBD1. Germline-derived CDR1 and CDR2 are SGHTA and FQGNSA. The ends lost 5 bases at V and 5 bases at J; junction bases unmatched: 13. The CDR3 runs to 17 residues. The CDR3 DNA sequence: TGTGCCAGCAGCGAAATTGGACAGGGGAGCATGAACAATGAGCAGTTCTTC. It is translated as CASSEIGQGSMNNEQFF.

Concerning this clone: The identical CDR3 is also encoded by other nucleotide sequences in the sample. The CDR3 DNA reads as TGCGCCAGCAGCCAGCGGACAGGGGGGGATCAGCCCCAGCATTTT. Its protein is CASSQRTGGDQPQHF. The J gene is TRBJ1-5, the V gene TRBV4-1, with 10 bases fitting TRBD1. J was trimmed by 5 bases and V by 3 bases; bases with no gene match: 4. Per germline, CDR1 MGHRA and CDR2 YSYEKL. The CDR3 loop spans 15 amino acids.

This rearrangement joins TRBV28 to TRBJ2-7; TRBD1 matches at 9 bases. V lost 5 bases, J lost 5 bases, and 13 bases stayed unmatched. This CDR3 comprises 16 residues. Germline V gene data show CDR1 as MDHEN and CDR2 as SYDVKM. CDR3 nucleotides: TGTGCCAGCAGTCCCCCCCGGGACAGGGTATCCGACGAGCAGTACTTC. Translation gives CASSPPRDRVSDEQYF.

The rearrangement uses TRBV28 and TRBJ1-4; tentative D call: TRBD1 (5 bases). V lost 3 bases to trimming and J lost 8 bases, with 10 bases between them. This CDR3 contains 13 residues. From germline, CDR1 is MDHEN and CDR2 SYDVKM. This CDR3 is CASSFAGTEKLFF. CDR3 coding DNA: TGTGCCAGCAGTTTTGCCGGGACCGAAAAACTGTTTTTT.

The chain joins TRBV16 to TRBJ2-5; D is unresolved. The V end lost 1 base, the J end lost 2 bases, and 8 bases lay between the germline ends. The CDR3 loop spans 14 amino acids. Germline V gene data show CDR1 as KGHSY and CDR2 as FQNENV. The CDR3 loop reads CASSQFSRQETQYF. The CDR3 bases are TGTGCCAGCAGCCAATTCAGCAGGCAAGAGACCCAGTACTTC.

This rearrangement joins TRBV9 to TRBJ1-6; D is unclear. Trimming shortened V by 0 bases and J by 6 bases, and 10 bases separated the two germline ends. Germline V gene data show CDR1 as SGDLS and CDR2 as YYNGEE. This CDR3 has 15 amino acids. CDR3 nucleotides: TGTGCCAGCAGCGTAGGCGGGGTGGGTAATTCACCCCTCCACTTT. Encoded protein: CASSVGGVGNSPLHF. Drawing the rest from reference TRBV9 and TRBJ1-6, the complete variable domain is DSGVTQTPKHLITATGQRVTLRCSPRSGDLSVYWYQQSLDQGLQFLIQYYNGEERAKGNILERFSAQQFPDLHSELNLSSLELGDSALYFCASSVGGVGNSPLHFGNGTRLTVT.

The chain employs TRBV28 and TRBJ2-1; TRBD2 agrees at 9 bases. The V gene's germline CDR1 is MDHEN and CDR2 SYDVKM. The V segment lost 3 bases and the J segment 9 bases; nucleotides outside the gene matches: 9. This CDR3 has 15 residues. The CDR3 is CASSLWREGPGEQFF. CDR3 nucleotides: TGTGCCAGCAGTTTGTGGCGGGAGGGCCCCGGTGAGCAGTTCTTC.

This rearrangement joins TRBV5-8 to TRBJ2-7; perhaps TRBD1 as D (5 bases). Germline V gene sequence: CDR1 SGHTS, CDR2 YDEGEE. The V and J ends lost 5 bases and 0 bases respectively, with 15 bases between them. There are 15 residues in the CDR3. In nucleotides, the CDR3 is TGTGCCAGCAGACTTACAGGTCCCAGCTCCTACGAGCAGTACTTC. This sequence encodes CASRLTGPSSYEQYF.

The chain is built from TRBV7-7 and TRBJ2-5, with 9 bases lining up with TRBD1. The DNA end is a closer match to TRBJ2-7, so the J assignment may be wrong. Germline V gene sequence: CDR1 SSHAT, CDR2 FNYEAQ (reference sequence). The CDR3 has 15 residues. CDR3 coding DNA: TGTGCCAGCAGCCCGGGACAGGGAGGCCACTACGAGCAGTACTTC. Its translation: CASSPGQGGHYEQYF.

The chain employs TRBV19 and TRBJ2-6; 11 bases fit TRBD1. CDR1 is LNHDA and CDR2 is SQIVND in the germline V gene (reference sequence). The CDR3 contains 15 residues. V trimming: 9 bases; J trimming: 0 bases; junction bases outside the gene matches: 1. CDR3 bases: TGTGCCAGCGGGACAGGGGGCTCTGGGGCCAACGTCCTGACTTTC. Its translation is CASGTGGSGANVLTF.

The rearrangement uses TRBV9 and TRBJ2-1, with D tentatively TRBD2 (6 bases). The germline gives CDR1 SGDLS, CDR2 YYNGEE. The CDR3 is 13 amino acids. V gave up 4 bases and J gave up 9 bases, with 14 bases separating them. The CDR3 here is CASSPTLGGEQFF. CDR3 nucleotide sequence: TGTGCCAGCAGCCCCACCTTGGGAGGTGAGCAGTTCTTC. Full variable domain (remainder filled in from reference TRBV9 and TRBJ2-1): DSGVTQTPKHLITATGQRVTLRCSPRSGDLSVYWYQQSLDQGLQFLIQYYNGEERAKGNILERFSAQQFPDLHSELNLSSLELGDSALYFCASSPTLGGEQFFGPGTRLTVL.

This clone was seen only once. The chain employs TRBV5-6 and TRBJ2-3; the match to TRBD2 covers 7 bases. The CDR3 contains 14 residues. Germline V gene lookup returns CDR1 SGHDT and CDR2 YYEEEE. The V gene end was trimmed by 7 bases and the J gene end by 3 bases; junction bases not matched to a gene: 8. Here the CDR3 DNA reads TGTGCCAGCTCCGGGGACTACAAAACAGATACGCAGTATTTT. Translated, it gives CASSGDYKTDTQYF.